Included here is one T cell receptor beta chain sequence, with context. This clonotype was seen a handful of times. Its antigen is still unknown. One base away there is no much larger clone; base qualities are not given. This sample stems from a study of blood T cells in healthy people across ages (dated by TCRdb to about 2015). Study-level background: In model experiments, template switching captured roughly one uniquely barcoded TCR beta cDNA molecule for every two T cells. The donors were split into four age groups: young (average about 16 years), middle-aged (roughly 39), aged (about 62) and long-lived (roughly 77). Using the same blood draw, the study looked at two additional independent replicas of 1 million unique cDNA reads for two donors, one aged 18 to 30 and the other aged 80 or older. Using deep sequencing normalized with unique cDNA molecular identifiers, the study measured how TCR beta repertoire diversity changes with age. To avoid experimental bias, donors of different ages were spread randomly across the sequencing lanes.

The roughly 39 donors, aged roughly 6 to 95 years, were systemically healthy Caucasian individuals from Russia. Each donor gave approximately 10 milliliters of peripheral blood, collected into EDTA-treated Vacutainer tubes. PBMCs were isolated by Ficoll-Paque density-gradient centrifugation, with at least 6.5 million obtained per sample. Trizol reagent was used to extract total RNA from PBMCs, with at least 6 micrograms per sample. The percentages of naive CD45RAhigh/CD27high T cells were determined by flow cytometry on a PBMC aliquot from every donor. Inclusive of the bounding cysteine and phenylalanine, the CDR3 is 14 residues long. Only the CDR3 region is kept as DNA, spanning 42 bases read in frame from base 1. Looking up the germline V gene yields CDR1 ENHRY and CDR2 SYGVKD. V has 6 bases trimmed and J has 7 bases trimmed; junction bases matching no gene number 7. Libraries were built with 5' RACE. Data came from an Illumina HiSeq 2500. A second PCR of roughly 7 to 11 cycles was performed with a sample-barcoded 5' primer and a J-beta primer mix. A template-switch 5' adaptor carrying 12 random nucleotides introduced a unique molecular identifier onto each TCR beta cDNA molecule. Each sample yielded at least 2.5 million CDR3-containing paired-end reads. The Mint cDNA synthesis kit, primed by a TRBC-specific oligonucleotide, was used to synthesize first-strand cDNA from all RNA. All cDNA was treated with uracil-DNA glycosylase and then went through a first 18-cycle PCR with the universal primers M1SS and BC2_uni_R. Turning to the authors' computational methods: Normalization of each sample was performed by random selection of 1 million high-quality reads, each carrying a distinct molecular identifier. Reads sharing molecular identifiers were discarded rather than binned into consensus sequences. MiTCR, run with a Q25 quality threshold and the strictest error-elimination algorithm, handled CDR3 identification, clonotype clustering and error correction. A nonparametric unseen species model using Euler transformation provided a lower-bound estimate of total TCR beta diversity. The public sequencing data were trimmed at Q25 with fastp and processed into clonotypes with MiXCR by TCRdb, which kept only in-frame beta chains. Every CDR3 protein is listed once, alongside the most common genes and DNA of its rows. TCRdb, not the authors, supplied the V and J calls. Across this sample there are around 1.5 million distinct CDR3 sequences, with 30% to 40% seen only once. About 11% of the sample rests with the top ten.

General study outcomes and caveats: Because the CMV infection status of the donors was unknown, age-related changes in expanded clonotypes may potentially have been confounded. Estimates of total diversity based on one million sequenced T cells were regarded as lower bounds and as underestimates. Compared with the aged group, more naive CD4+ T cells, fewer expanded clones and increased TCR diversity were shown by the long-lived group, suggesting age selection. As age increased, observed TCR beta diversity per million T cells dropped in a roughly linear way, and a significant reduction was already evident by age around 41. Observed TCR beta diversity correlated strongly with the percentage of naive T cells measured by flow cytometry. Bulk unsorted PBMC profiling prevented conclusive comparison of naive and antigen-experienced compartments.

The origin of this receptor is a woman aged 25 to 39 in good health. Sequences were obtained from blood. The receptor chain draws on TRBV10-3 and TRBJ1-1; 11 bases in the middle match TRBD1. The sequence in DNA is TGTGCCATCAGCGGGACAGGGGGGCGATTTGAAGCTTTCTTT. Its protein reads: CAISGTGGRFEAFF.